What follows are 4 T cell receptor beta chains derived from one specimen sequenced in a study of blood T cell repertoires in COVID-19 (dated by TCRdb to 2018 to 2020). The library relied on the immunoSEQ multiplex PCR assay. The table was pulled from immuneACCESS by TCRdb, which kept in-frame rearrangements only. Such tables lose some clones; where checked, under half of the loss comes from unresolved V genes, and the rest has no known cause. The sample has around 94,000 clones on record, 65% to 90% of them singletons. The top ten clonotypes cover under 2% of the sample. The material sequenced was peripheral blood. These receptors originate from a man at least 80 years old with acute or convalescent COVID-19.

This chain links TRBV28 with TRBJ1-6; TRBD1 agrees at 7 bases. After removal of 5 bases from V and 6 bases from J, the junction contained 1 base not matched to a gene. Germline V gene sequence: CDR1 MDHEN, CDR2 SYDVKM. The CDR3 is 13 amino acids. The CDR3 protein is CASSRDSNSPLHF. The CDR3 DNA follows: TGTGCCAGCAGTCGGGACAGTAATTCACCCCTCCACTTT. The full variable domain, completed using reference TRBV28 and TRBJ1-6, is DVKVTQSSRYLVKRTGEKVFLECVQDMDHENMFWYRQDPGLGLRLIYFSYDVKMKEKGDIPEGYSVSREKKERFSLILESASTNQTSMYLCASSRDSNSPLHFGNGTRLTVT.

The chain carries TRBV9 and TRBJ2-7, with 9 bases matching TRBD1. The germline V gene encodes CDR1 SGDLS and CDR2 YYNGEE. The length of the CDR3 is 16 residues. Unmatched junction bases numbered 9, after V lost 0 bases and J lost 5 bases. The CDR3 DNA reads TGTGCCAGCAGCGTAGGGTTAGGACAGGGGACCGACGAGCAGTACTTC. Amino acids: CASSVGLGQGTDEQYF.

The J gene is TRBJ1-6, the V gene TRBV12-3 or TRBV12-4; TRBD1 is a possible D gene (5 bases). The CDR3 length is 13 residues. V was clipped by 6 bases and J by 14 bases, with 17 bases between them. The CDR3 sequence is CASSPGHQQTLHF. The DNA of the CDR3 is TGTGCCAGCAGCCCAGGACACCAGCAAACCCTCCACTTT.

The rearrangement uses TRBV19 and TRBJ2-4; TRBD1 matches 7 bases. The CDR3 extends over 17 amino acids. The germline V gene has CDR1 LNHDA and CDR2 SQIVND (reference sequence). The junction had 11 bases not matched to a gene; V was cut back by 1 base and J by 5 bases. As DNA, the CDR3 is TGTGCCAGTAGTATAGGAGCCGGACAGGCCGCCCAAAACATTCAGTACTTC. Translation gives CASSIGAGQAAQNIQYF. Using reference TRBV19 and TRBJ2-4 for the parts outside the CDR3, the full variable domain is DGGITQSPKYLFRKEGQNVTLSCEQNLNHDAMYWYRQDPGQGLRLIYYSQIVNDFQKGDIAEGYSVSREKKESFPLTVTSAQKNPTAFYLCASSIGAGQAAQNIQYFGAGTRLSVL.